Sequencing of this T cell receptor (beta chain) was carried out in a study of blood T cells in healthy people across ages. Study observations and caveats: Correlation between TCR beta diversity and naive T cell percentage was strong.

Points on this clonotype: Its antigen is currently unknown.

The second PCR ran about 6 to 12 cycles with a sample-barcoded 5' primer and J-beta primers. TCRdb used MiXCR to reprocess the 5' RACE reads, holding one entry per CDR3 protein. The repertoire includes around 2 million distinct CDR3 sequences, more than 35% of them detected once, and under 30% sits in the top ten. Looked up from germline, CDR1 is MDHEN and CDR2 is SYDVKM. The CDR3 consists of 14 residues. Trimming cost V 7 bases and J 0 bases, with 13 bases left between them. This receptor was identified in a human donor in good health. The chain is built from TRBV28 and TRBJ2-7; D is unclear. Sequencing was carried out using blood. The CDR3 loop reads CASKRQEISYEQYF. CDR3 bases: TGTGCCAGCAAACGGCAGGAGATCTCCTACGAGCAGTACTTC.